What follows describes a single TCR beta chain. The data were taken from a study of control samples from healthy donors and cancer patients. The CDR3 is made up of 14 amino acids. Germline values: CDR1 KGHDR, CDR2 SFDVKD. V was clipped by 3 bases and J by 11 bases, with 17 bases between them. Profiled with immunoSEQ multiplex PCR; TCRdb holds only in-frame clones, not every one. The data contain 30,000 to 40,000 clones, 85% to 95% of them singletons. The sequencing input was PBMCs. V gene TRBV24-1 combines with J gene TRBJ2-3; no firm D call. This TCR was sampled from a man between 40 and 49 years old with colorectal cancer. The CDR3 sequence: CATSDASSPRRQYF. CDR3 nucleotide sequence: TGTGCCACCAGTGATGCCTCATCCCCGAGGAGGCAGTATTTT.